This record looks at one TCR beta chain sequence and its context. The antigen remains unidentified. These data are taken from a study of tumor-infiltrating lymphocytes in localized non-small cell lung cancer. Study as a whole: Some samples were collected after neoadjuvant chemotherapy; smokers, never-smokers and several histologies were included. Each patient gave resected tumor and non-adjacent uninvolved lung tissue. Overall study findings and caveats: Immunotypes IM1 and IM2 had similar TCR-derived T-cell fractions. Technical variation could not be separated from intratumor heterogeneity here.

This table comes from immunoSEQ multiplex PCR, and its TCRdb copy is limited to in-frame clones, with some not included. The sample carries over 7,000 clones, over 75% recorded once. Germline V gives CDR1 SGDLS, CDR2 YYNGEE. V lost 8 bases to trimming and J lost 1 base; unmatched junction nucleotides: 4. This CDR3 comprises 13 residues. The sample was lung tumor tissue. This receptor was identified in a human donor with non-small cell lung cancer. The chain combines TRBV9 with TRBJ2-3, with 7 bases lining up with TRBD2. The CDR3 here is CASGREGTDTQYF. The DNA for the CDR3 is TGTGCCAGTGGGAGGGAGGGCACAGATACGCAGTATTTT.